One and the same sample provided the 17 T cell receptor beta chains below, sequenced in a study of blood T cell repertoires in COVID-19. The data were produced by immunoSEQ multiplex PCR, yet TCRdb's version contains in-frame clones alone and is incomplete. The sample lists 28,000 or so clones; 75% to 95% were seen once. Sequenced sample: peripheral blood. Receptor source: a human donor with active COVID-19. The donor label of this sample is uncertain.

This rearrangement joins TRBV7-8 to TRBJ2-2, with TRBD1 matching 9 bases. Germline trimming cut 5 bases from V and 5 bases from J; bases unmatched to any gene: 9. CDR3 length equals 16 residues. Per germline, CDR1 SGHVS and CDR2 FQNEAQ. The CDR3 coding sequence is TGTGCCAGCAGCCTTCAAGGGACAGGGCCGACCGGGGAGCTGTTTTTT. Protein product: CASSLQGTGPTGELFF.

The V gene is TRBV5-5, the J gene TRBJ2-5, with D tentatively TRBD2 (6 bases). This CDR3 spans 15 amino acids. Germline V gene data show CDR1 as SGHKS and CDR2 as YYEKEE (reference sequence). Trimming took 0 bases from V and 2 from J, leaving 11 bases between them. The CDR3 here is CASSLDGAGQETQYF. The CDR3 bases are TGTGCCAGCAGCTTGGATGGGGCGGGGCAAGAGACCCAGTACTTC. The full variable domain, completed using reference TRBV5-5 and TRBJ2-5, is DAGVTQSPTHLIKTRGQQVTLRCSPISGHKSVSWYQQVLGQGPQFIFQYYEKEERGRGNFPDRFSARQFPNYSSELNVNALLLGDSALYLCASSLDGAGQETQYFGPGTRLLVL.

The chain employs TRBV3-1 (or the pseudogene TRBV3-2) and TRBJ2-2; 11 positions match TRBD1. CDR3 length: 14 residues. Germline loops: CDR1 LGHDT, CDR2 YNNKEL (reference sequence). The ends lost 4 bases at V and 7 bases at J; junction bases unmatched: 2. The CDR3 nucleotides are TGTGCCAGCAGCCGGGACAGGGGGGACGGGGAGCTGTTTTTT. As protein: CASSRDRGDGELFF.

The CDR3, as DNA: TGTGCCAGCAGACCTAGCGGGGGGGCGAACACCGGGGAGCTGTTTTTT. Translating gives CASRPSGGANTGELFF. V usage is TRBV2 and J usage is TRBJ2-2; 12 nucleotides align to TRBD2. The CDR3 has 16 residues. CDR1 and CDR2 from the germline V gene are SNHLY and FYNNEI. After removal of 6 bases from V and 0 bases from J, the junction contained 2 bases not matched to a gene.

The rearrangement joins TRBV11-3 to TRBJ2-1; D remains unclear. V was clipped by 5 bases and J by 3 bases, with 8 bases between them. This CDR3 is 13 amino acids long. Looked up from germline, CDR1 is SGHNT and CDR2 is YENEEA. The CDR3 loop is CASSLYSYNEQFF. The CDR3 DNA follows: TGTGCCAGCAGCCTATACAGCTACAATGAGCAGTTCTTC.

The chain links TRBV3-1 (or the pseudogene TRBV3-2) to TRBJ1-6; D is perhaps TRBD1 (6 bases). CDR1 is LGHDT and CDR2 is YNNKEL in the germline V gene (reference sequence). The CDR3 covers 18 residues. V dropped 3 bases and J dropped 10 bases, with 25 bases sitting between them. CDR3 sequence reads: CASSHHFRAQGIWSPLHF. Here the CDR3 DNA reads TGTGCCAGCAGCCATCACTTTCGGGCCCAGGGGATTTGGTCACCCCTCCACTTT.

The J gene is TRBJ2-1, the V gene TRBV7-3, with D perhaps matching TRBD1 (6 bases). Germline V gene sequence: CDR1 SGHTA, CDR2 FQGTGA. This CDR3 comprises 13 residues. The germline V and J ends were trimmed by 4 bases and 7 bases, with 11 bases remaining between them. The DNA of the CDR3 is TGTGCCAGCAGCTCCTTGGGGGCAAATGAGCAGTTCTTC. The encoded protein is CASSSLGANEQFF. Full variable domain (rest looked up from reference TRBV7-3 and TRBJ2-1): GAGVSQTPSNKVTEKGKYVELRCDPISGHTALYWYRQSLGQGPEFLIYFQGTGAADDSGLPNDRFFAVRPEGSVSTLKIQRTERGDSAVYLCASSSLGANEQFFGPGTRLTVL.

This clone showed up just once. The chain links TRBV2 to TRBJ1-2; D call uncertain. Germline CDR1 is SNHLY and CDR2 is FYNNEI. The CDR3 contains 14 residues. Trimming took off 5 bases at V and 7 bases at J, with 17 bases between the two ends. CDR3 DNA sequence: TGTGCCAGCAGTCCAACCGAGACTCTGAGTGGCTACACCTTC. This gives the protein CASSPTETLSGYTF.

This chain uses TRBV5-1 with TRBJ2-5; perhaps TRBD2 as D (7 bases). In germline, CDR1 is SGHRS, CDR2 YFSETQ. Trimming took 0 bases from V and 4 from J, leaving 19 bases between them. The length of the CDR3 is 17 residues. The CDR3 sequence is CASSLALGGGARETQYF. The CDR3 nucleotides read TGCGCCAGCAGCTTGGCCCTGGGGGGGGGCGCGAGAGAGACCCAGTACTTC. Complete variable domain (other parts from reference TRBV5-1 and TRBJ2-5): KAGVTQTPRYLIKTRGQQVTLSCSPISGHRSVSWYQQTPGQGLQFLFEYFSETQRNKGNFPGRFSGRQFSNSRSEMNVSTLELGDSALYLCASSLALGGGARETQYFGPGTRLLVL.

V usage is TRBV7-9 and J usage is TRBJ2-2; tentative D call: TRBD1 (6 bases). Trimming took off 5 bases at V and 3 bases at J, with 22 bases between the two ends. Germline V gives CDR1 SEHNR, CDR2 FQNEAQ (reference sequence). This CDR3 is built from 18 residues. DNA for the CDR3: TGTGCCAGCAGCCTCCTGTCGTGGGGACAAGCTGACACCGGGGAGCTGTTTTTT. Its translation is CASSLLSWGQADTGELFF.

V is TRBV27 and J is TRBJ2-3, with 16 positions matching TRBD2. Germline V gene data show CDR1 as MNHEY and CDR2 as SMNVEV (reference sequence). J lost 6 bases, V lost 2 bases, and 5 bases had no gene match. This CDR3 has 17 residues. This CDR3 reads CASSLRGLAGGGDTQYF. CDR3 nucleotide sequence: TGTGCCAGCAGTTTAAGGGGACTAGCGGGAGGGGGGGATACGCAGTATTTT.

This rearrangement joins TRBV7-2 to TRBJ1-2, with TRBD1 identical over 10 bases. V trimming: 3 bases; J trimming: 5 bases; junction bases outside the gene matches: 12. Germline V gene lookup returns CDR1 SGHTA and CDR2 FQGNSA. The CDR3 covers 17 residues. CDR3 protein: CASSLTRDRGREYGYTF. The DNA of the CDR3 is TGTGCCAGCAGCTTGACCCGGGACAGGGGTAGGGAATATGGCTACACCTTC.

The rearrangement links TRBV7-3 to TRBJ2-1, with 11 bases lining up with TRBD2. V lost 1 base to trimming and J lost 5 bases; unmatched junction nucleotides: 10. CDR3 length: 18 residues. Germline loops: CDR1 SGHTA, CDR2 FQGTGA. The CDR3 region is CASSLRGLAGGPDNEQFF. The CDR3 bases are TGTGCCAGCAGCTTAAGGGGATTAGCGGGGGGGCCCGACAATGAGCAGTTCTTC.

The chain couples TRBV7-9 to TRBJ1-4, with a possible D match to TRBD1 (5 bases). V gave up 3 bases and J gave up 0 bases, with 11 bases separating them. In germline, CDR1 is SEHNR, CDR2 FQNEAQ (reference sequence). This CDR3 is built from 16 residues. CDR3: CASSLGDSATNEKLFF. DNA of the CDR3: TGTGCCAGCAGCTTGGGGGACTCCGCAACTAATGAAAAACTGTTTTTT.

This chain connects TRBV7-3 to TRBJ1-2; D perhaps matches TRBD1 (6 bases). The CDR3 loop spans 13 amino acids. From germline, CDR1 is SGHTA and CDR2 FQGTGA. Trimming removed 3 bases at V and 8 bases at J, with 13 bases between. CDR3 bases: TGTGCCAGCAGCTTCCCAGGGGACCGGGGCTACACCTTC. This codes for CASSFPGDRGYTF. Variable domain in full (rest from reference TRBV7-3 and TRBJ1-2): GAGVSQTPSNKVTEKGKYVELRCDPISGHTALYWYRQSLGQGPEFLIYFQGTGAADDSGLPNDRFFAVRPEGSVSTLKIQRTERGDSAVYLCASSFPGDRGYTFGSGTRLTVV.

V gene TRBV24-1 combines with J gene TRBJ1-5; a weak D match, TRBD1 (5 bases). Per germline, CDR1 KGHDR and CDR2 SFDVKD. The CDR3 spans 14 residues. Trimming left V 2 bases short and J 4 bases short, with 8 bases between. CDR3 nucleotide sequence: TGTGCCACCAGTGATTACGGACAAAATCAGCCCCAGCATTTT. Translation gives CATSDYGQNQPQHF.

This chain uses TRBV5-1 with TRBJ2-1; D is ambiguous. The germline CDR1 and CDR2 sequences are SGHRS and YFSETQ. There are 13 residues in the CDR3. V dropped 7 bases and J dropped 4 bases, with 12 bases sitting between them. The CDR3 bases are TGCGCCAGCGGAACGAGGTCTTACAATGAGCAGTTCTTC. Protein sequence: CASGTRSYNEQFF. The full variable domain, its missing parts supplied by reference TRBV5-1 and TRBJ2-1, is KAGVTQTPRYLIKTRGQQVTLSCSPISGHRSVSWYQQTPGQGLQFLFEYFSETQRNKGNFPGRFSGRQFSNSRSEMNVSTLELGDSALYLCASGTRSYNEQFFGPGTRLTVL.